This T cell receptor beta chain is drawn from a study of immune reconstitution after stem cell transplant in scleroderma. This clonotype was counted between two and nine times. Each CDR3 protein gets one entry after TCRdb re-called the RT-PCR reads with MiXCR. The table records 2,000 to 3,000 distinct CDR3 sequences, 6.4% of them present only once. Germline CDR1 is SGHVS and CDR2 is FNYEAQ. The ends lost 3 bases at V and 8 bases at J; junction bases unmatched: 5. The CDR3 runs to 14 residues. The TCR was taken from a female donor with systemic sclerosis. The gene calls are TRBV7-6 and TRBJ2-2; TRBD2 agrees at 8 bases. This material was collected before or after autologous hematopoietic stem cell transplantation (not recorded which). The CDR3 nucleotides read TGTGCCAGCAGCTTCCGGGGGGGTAAAGGGGAGCTGTTTTTT. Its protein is CASSFRGGKGELFF.